In this sample, the clone carrying this TCR beta chain turned up once. The CDR3 contains 16 residues. Per germline, CDR1 LGHNA and CDR2 YSLEER. Trimming removed 0 bases at V and 0 bases at J, with 11 bases between. These data originate in a study of blood T cell repertoires in COVID-19. Study-level information: Acute and convalescent COVID-19 samples came from the United States, Italy and Spain.

The protocol was immunoSEQ multiplex PCR, while the TCRdb copy is restricted to in-frame clones and leaves out a portion. Of approximately 390,000 clones in the sample, roughly 89% are singletons; the top ten hold around 7%. The receptor's source is a man in his late teens or twenties with active or convalescent COVID-19. This chain connects TRBV4-3 to TRBJ1-1; D not certain. Material: peripheral blood. The CDR3 loop reads CASSQDRTWLNTEAFF. The CDR3, as DNA: TGCGCCAGCAGCCAAGATAGAACTTGGTTGAACACTGAAGCTTTCTTT.